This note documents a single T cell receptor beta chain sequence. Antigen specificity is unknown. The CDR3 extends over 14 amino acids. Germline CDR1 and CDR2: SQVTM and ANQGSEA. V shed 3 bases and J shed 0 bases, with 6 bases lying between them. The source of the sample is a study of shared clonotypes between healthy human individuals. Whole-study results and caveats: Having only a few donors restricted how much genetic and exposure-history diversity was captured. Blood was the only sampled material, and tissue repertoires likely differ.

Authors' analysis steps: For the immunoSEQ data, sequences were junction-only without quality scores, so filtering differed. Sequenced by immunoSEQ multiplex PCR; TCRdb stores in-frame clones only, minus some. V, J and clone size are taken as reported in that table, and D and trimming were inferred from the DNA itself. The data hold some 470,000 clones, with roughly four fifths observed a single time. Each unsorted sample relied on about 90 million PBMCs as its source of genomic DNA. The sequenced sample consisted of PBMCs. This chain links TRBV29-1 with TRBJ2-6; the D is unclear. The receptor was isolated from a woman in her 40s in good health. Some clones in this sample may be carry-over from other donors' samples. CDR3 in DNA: TGCAGCGTTGATCGGGTCTCTGGGGCCAACGTCCTGACTTTC. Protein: CSVDRVSGANVLTF.